This TCR beta chain stems from a study of blood T cells in healthy people across ages. General study findings and limits: Possibly, changes in expanded clonotypes were confounded because donor CMV status was unknown.

Germline V gives CDR1 LGHDT, CDR2 YNNKEL (reference sequence). The ends were cut back, 5 bases at V and 0 bases at J, with 5 bases in the middle. This CDR3 region has 13 residues. The second PCR ran roughly 6 to 11 cycles with a sample-barcoded 5' primer and J-beta primers. A single record per CDR3 protein comes from TCRdb applying MiXCR to the 5' RACE reads. The data hold about 1.1 million distinct CDR3 sequences, with more than 30% observed a single time. This clonotype was detected ten times or more. Its antigen is not identified. The sample taken for sequencing was blood. The V gene is TRBV3-1, the J gene TRBJ2-1, with D hard to call. The sequence was collected from a man aged 18 to 29 in good health. CDR3 DNA: TGTGCCAGCAGCTCCTTCTCCTACAATGAGCAGTTCTTC. This encodes CASSSFSYNEQFF.